Listed below are T cell receptor beta chains from one sample, sequenced in a study of post-analysis software for immune sequencing data. TCRdb re-called the PCR reads with MiXCR, one entry per CDR3 protein. The top ten clones hold around an eighth of a sample with approximately 400,000 distinct CDR3 sequences, 30% to 45% of them seen once. The sample was blood. The receptors originated from a girl aged 5-17 years with multiple sclerosis. Each CDR3 is given with its conserved first and last residue. D genes are given only for firm matches. Clone size is given for some rows only: seen once, a few or many times, or a class if the clone is expanded.

d_gene	v_gene	j_gene	abundance	CDR3aa	CDR3nt
NA	TRBV18	TRBJ2-7	NA	CASCAQPRSYEQYF	TGTGCCAGCTGCGCTCAGCCCCGCTCCTACGAGCAGTACTTC
TRBD1	TRBV5-1	TRBJ2-7	many	CASSSRTGSYEQYF	TGCGCCAGCAGCTCTCGGACAGGATCCTACGAGCAGTACTTC
NA	TRBV28	TRBJ2-5	few	CASRPRWGSETQYF	TGTGCCAGCAGACCCCGATGGGGATCCGAGACCCAGTACTTC
TRBD2	TRBV5-1	TRBJ2-5	few	CASRGGNGETQYF	TGCGCCAGCAGGGGAGGGAATGGAGAGACCCAGTACTTC
NA	TRBV4-1	TRBJ2-3	NA	CASSRLGTPDTQYF	TGCGCCAGCAGCCGGCTAGGAACCCCAGATACGCAGTATTTT
NA	TRBV10-3	TRBJ1-6	once	CAISARQALNSPLHF	TGTGCCATCAGTGCGCGGCAGGCCTTGAATTCACCCCTCCACTTT
NA	TRBV3-1	TRBJ2-6	NA	CASSPRGGRANVLTF	TGTGCCAGCAGCCCCCGAGGCGGCAGGGCCAACGTCCTGACTTTC
NA	TRBV7-9	TRBJ2-3	NA	CASSLVVATPSADTQYF	TGTGCCAGCAGCTTAGTCGTAGCCACACCCTCCGCGGATACGCAGTATTTT
TRBD1	TRBV18	TRBJ2-7	NA	CASSPRRQGAPNEQYF	TGTGCCAGCTCACCAAGGCGACAGGGGGCTCCAAACGAGCAGTACTTC
NA	TRBV4-3	TRBJ2-3	NA	CASSPIGTSTDTQYF	TGCGCCAGCAGCCCAATAGGGACTAGCACAGATACGCAGTATTTT
TRBD1	TRBV6-1	TRBJ1-2	NA	CASKGQGLSRGGYTF	TGTGCCAGCAAGGGACAGGGGCTCTCCCGCGGTGGCTACACCTTC
NA	TRBV7-6	TRBJ2-7	NA	CASSSTRQAAYEQYF	TGTGCCAGCAGCTCAACCCGGCAGGCCGCCTACGAGCAGTACTTC
NA	TRBV13	TRBJ2-2	NA	CASSRSNTGELFF	TGTGCCAGCAGCCGTTCGAACACCGGGGAGCTGTTTTTT
TRBD1	TRBV29-1	TRBJ2-1	few	CSVGVRQGTRQLYNEQFF	TGCAGCGTGGGAGTTCGACAGGGGACACGACAACTATACAATGAGCAGTTCTTC
TRBD2	TRBV20-1	TRBJ2-6	NA	CSAREGHGGTNVLTF	TGCAGTGCTAGAGAGGGCCACGGGGGGACCAACGTCCTGACTTTC
NA	TRBV5-1	TRBJ2-7	few	CASSIRDGPYEQYF	TGCGCCAGCAGCATCCGGGACGGACCCTACGAGCAGTACTTC
TRBD1	TRBV12-3/TRBV12-4	TRBJ1-2	NA	CASSQGGQAYGYTF	TGTGCCAGCAGCCAGGGGGGACAGGCCTATGGCTACACCTTC
NA	TRBV5-1	TRBJ1-1	NA	CASSPFVGNLNTEAFF	TGCGCCAGCTCCCCCTTCGTAGGAAATTTGAACACTGAAGCTTTCTTT
NA	TRBV2	TRBJ2-6	NA	CASSLTKGFYSGANVLTF	TGTGCCAGCAGCCTGACAAAGGGATTCTACTCTGGGGCCAACGTCCTGACTTTC
NA	TRBV12-3/TRBV12-4	TRBJ1-2	few	CASSLGWGDGYTF	TGTGCCAGCAGTTTAGGGTGGGGGGACGGCTACACCTTC
NA	TRBV7-2	TRBJ1-5	many	CASSLAGGSSNQPQHF	TGTGCCAGCAGCTTAGCTGGGGGTTCGAGCAATCAGCCCCAGCATTTT
TRBD2	TRBV6-4	TRBJ2-2	NA	CASSDSVYGGTTENTGELFF	TGTGCCAGCAGTGACTCGGTTTACGGGGGGACGACCGAGAACACCGGGGAGCTGTTTTTT
NA	TRBV20-1	TRBJ2-5	NA	CSASRVQGRETQYF	TGCAGTGCTAGTCGCGTGCAGGGGAGGGAGACCCAGTACTTC
NA	TRBV28	TRBJ2-3	NA	CASSFGAGNTDTQYF	TGTGCCAGCAGTTTCGGTGCGGGGAACACAGATACGCAGTATTTT
TRBD2	TRBV6-2/TRBV6-3	TRBJ2-7	few	CASSPGGGSFEQYF	TGTGCCAGCAGCCCCGGGGGGGGGTCGTTCGAGCAGTACTTC
TRBD2	TRBV12-3/TRBV12-4	TRBJ2-7	NA	CASRGAGGIGEQYF	TGTGCCAGCCGCGGGGCGGGAGGTATTGGAGAGCAGTACTTC
NA	TRBV4-1	TRBJ1-5	few	CASSQPTRGNTRPQHF	TGCGCCAGCAGCCAACCTACTAGGGGTAATACAAGGCCCCAGCATTTT
NA	TRBV4-1	TRBJ2-1	NA	CASSSRDTKRNEQFF	TGCGCCAGCAGCTCCCGGGACACAAAGCGCAATGAGCAGTTCTTC
NA	TRBV7-9	TRBJ2-7	NA	CASSRDLIFHEQYF	TGTGCCAGCAGCCGCGATCTAATATTCCACGAGCAGTACTTC
NA	TRBV25-1	TRBJ2-5	few	CASSDASRQYF	TGTGCCAGCAGTGATGCGTCCCGACAGTACTTC
TRBD2	TRBV20-1	TRBJ2-4	few	CSASPTSGGGKNIQYF	TGCAGTGCTAGTCCGACTAGCGGGGGTGGCAAAAACATTCAGTACTTC
TRBD2	TRBV6-5	TRBJ2-7	NA	CASSYAAKGRDEQYF	TGTGCCAGCAGTTACGCCGCCAAGGGGAGGGACGAGCAGTACTTC
NA	TRBV7-9	TRBJ2-1	NA	CASSLPVGGEQFF	TGTGCCAGCAGCTTACCAGTCGGGGGCGAGCAGTTCTTC